This is a list of T cell receptor beta chains from one sample in a study of T cell changes during pregnancy in multiple sclerosis. Here immunoSEQ multiplex PCR was the method, and the copy in TCRdb shows in-frame clones only, minus some. The sample shows under 70,000 clones, 91% of them seen only once. Sequencing was performed on peripheral blood, taken after pregnancy. The receptors were gathered from a female donor in good health, enrolled as a control in a pregnancy study. Each CDR3 is given with its conserved first and last residue. A D gene is named only where the DNA matches it firmly. A clone size is listed for some rows: how often the clone was seen (once, few, many), or a class if it is expanded.

>NA|TRBV27|TRBJ2-5|NA|14
CATQGGGYQETQYF
TGTGCCACCCAGGGGGGCGGTTACCAAGAGACCCAGTACTTC
>TRBD1|TRBV9|TRBJ2-1|NA|15
CASSARDRANNEQFF
TGTGCCAGCAGCGCCCGGGACAGGGCGAACAATGAGCAGTTCTTC
>TRBD1|TRBV5-1|TRBJ1-1|NA|15
CASSKQGAGDTEAFF
TGCGCCAGCAGCAAACAGGGGGCCGGGGACACTGAAGCTTTCTTT
>NA|TRBV6-4|TRBJ1-5|NA|17
CASSDRKGAGLGKPQHF
TGTGCCAGCAGTGACCGGAAGGGAGCGGGCCTTGGAAAGCCCCAGCATTTT
>NA|TRBV11-3|TRBJ2-7|NA|12
CASRRDSKEQYF
TGTGCCAGCAGACGCGATTCGAAAGAGCAGTACTTC
>TRBD2|TRBV4-3|TRBJ2-3|NA|16
CASSQGGGFRTDTQYF
TGCGCCAGCAGCCAGGGCGGGGGGTTTCGCACAGATACGCAGTATTTT
>TRBD1|TRBV7-8|TRBJ1-5|NA|15
CASSSNRGQYQPQHF
TGTGCCAGCAGCTCTAATCGGGGACAGTATCAGCCCCAGCATTTT
>NA|TRBV7-2|TRBJ1-3|NA|15
CASSLARSGGNTIYF
TGTGCCAGCAGCTTAGCCAGGTCGGGGGGAAACACCATATATTTT
>NA|TRBV30|TRBJ1-4|once|15
CAWSVGVGAGEKLFF
TGTGCCTGGAGTGTAGGTGTGGGGGCGGGTGAAAAACTGTTTTTT
>NA|TRBV30|TRBJ1-2|NA|13
CAWSVKGTGGYTF
TGTGCCTGGAGTGTGAAGGGGACTGGTGGCTACACCTTC
>TRBD2|TRBV27|TRBJ2-1|few|15
CASSSAGGVNNEQFF
TGTGCCAGCAGTTCAGCGGGGGGGGTGAACAATGAGCAGTTCTTC
>TRBD2|TRBV30|TRBJ2-7|NA|15
CAWIPSGTISYEQYF
TGTGCCTGGATACCGTCCGGGACTATCTCCTACGAGCAGTACTTC
>NA|TRBV10-3|TRBJ1-1|once|13
CAISEGGVTEAFF
TGTGCCATCAGTGAAGGGGGGGTGACTGAAGCTTTCTTT
>TRBD1|TRBV29-1|TRBJ2-2|NA|13
CSVRDRGTGELFF
TGCAGCGTTCGGGACAGGGGGACCGGGGAGCTGTTTTTT
>NA|TRBV30|TRBJ1-5|NA|14
CAWSRSVSNQPQHF
TGTGCCTGGAGTCGCTCGGTAAGCAATCAGCCCCAGCATTTT
>NA|TRBV5-6|TRBJ1-4|NA|16
CASSLSAPGSNEKLFF
TGTGCCAGCAGCCTTTCCGCCCCGGGATCTAATGAAAAACTGTTTTTT
>TRBD2|TRBV9|TRBJ2-4|NA|14
CASSIGSSGNIQYF
TGTGCCAGCAGCATCGGATCTAGCGGAAACATTCAGTACTTC
>NA|TRBV5-1|TRBJ2-5|NA|14
CASSLSSGIETQYF
TGCGCCAGCAGCTTGAGTTCAGGGATCGAGACCCAGTACTTC
>TRBD1|TRBV4-2|TRBJ1-2|NA|16
CASTHYQGQGAYGYTF
TGTGCCAGCACCCACTACCAAGGACAGGGGGCCTATGGCTACACCTTC
>NA|TRBV14|TRBJ2-7|NA|13
CASSHTRVYEQYF
TGTGCCAGCAGCCACACCCGGGTTTACGAGCAGTACTTC
>TRBD2|TRBV27|TRBJ2-7|NA|15
CASSPGGRFSYEQYF
TGTGCCAGCAGCCCGGGGGGGCGATTCTCCTACGAGCAGTACTTC
>NA|TRBV29-1|TRBJ2-4|NA|14
CSGHTGRTKNIQYF
TGCAGCGGGCACACCGGGAGAACCAAAAACATTCAGTACTTC
>TRBD1|TRBV10-3|TRBJ1-3|NA|16
CAISGTAPSSGNTIYF
TGTGCCATCAGCGGGACAGCCCCAAGCTCTGGAAACACCATATATTTT
>NA|TRBV5-8|TRBJ2-3|NA|15
CASSLGAMFTDTQYF
TGTGCCAGCAGCTTGGGCGCAATGTTCACAGATACGCAGTATTTT
>NA|TRBV6-4|TRBJ1-2|NA|13
CASSATGIYGYTF
TGTGCCAGCAGTGCCACGGGGATTTATGGCTACACCTTC
>NA|TRBV5-1|TRBJ2-3|once|17
CASSLESRSLRTDTQYF
TGCGCCAGCAGCTTGGAAAGCCGCTCACTCCGCACAGATACGCAGTATTTT
>NA|TRBV4-1|TRBJ2-2|NA|15
CASSQGTTNTGELFF
TGCGCCAGCAGCCAAGGGACAACTAACACCGGGGAGCTGTTTTTT
>NA|TRBV6-1|TRBJ1-1|NA|14
CASTPEGESEAAFF
TGTGCCAGCACCCCTGAGGGGGAAAGCGAGGCAGCTTTCTTT
>NA|TRBV7-9|TRBJ1-2|NA|16
CASSLSRRQGSSGYTF
TGTGCCAGCAGCTTAAGTCGAAGGCAGGGGAGTAGTGGCTACACCTTC
>TRBD2|TRBV7-2|TRBJ2-7|NA|12
CASSLSAGVPYF
TGTGCCAGCAGCTTATCAGCGGGGGTCCCGTACTTC
>NA|TRBV15|TRBJ1-1|NA|14
CATSRDSRGTEAFF
TGTGCCACCAGCAGAGATTCCCGGGGCACTGAAGCTTTCTTT
>NA|TRBV6-1|TRBJ1-5|NA|15
CASSVTDYSNQPQHF
TGTGCCAGCAGTGTGACAGATTATAGCAATCAGCCCCAGCATTTT
>TRBD1|TRBV9|TRBJ1-1|NA|13
CASSEPGGTEAFF
TGTGCCAGCAGCGAGCCAGGGGGGACTGAAGCTTTCTTT
>TRBD1|TRBV30|TRBJ2-7|NA|15
CAWSVQGVDSYEQYF
TGTGCCTGGAGTGTCCAGGGGGTAGATTCCTACGAGCAGTACTTC
>TRBD2|TRBV19|TRBJ2-1|NA|16
CASSPRGGGPYNEQFF
TGTGCCAGTAGTCCACGGGGCGGGGGGCCCTACAATGAGCAGTTCTTC
>NA|TRBV7-2|TRBJ1-2|NA|15
CASSGRTELNYGYTF
TGTGCCAGCTCCGGCCGGACAGAGCTTAACTATGGCTACACCTTC
>NA|TRBV6-5|TRBJ1-5|NA|14
CASSPGGGGQPQHF
TGTGCCAGCTCGCCTGGCGGGGGTGGTCAGCCCCAGCATTTT
>NA|TRBV6-4|TRBJ2-3|few|14
CASREQGSTDTQYF
TGTGCCAGCAGGGAGCAGGGTAGCACAGATACGCAGTATTTT
>NA|TRBV5-6|TRBJ1-5|NA|15
CASSLAGYSNQPQHF
TGTGCCAGCAGCTTGGCAGGTTATAGCAATCAGCCCCAGCATTTT
>NA|TRBV4-3|TRBJ2-5|once|14
CASSQDWSSETQYF
TGCGCCAGCAGCCAAGATTGGAGTTCGGAGACCCAGTACTTC
>NA|TRBV5-6|TRBJ1-1|few|13
CASSPSLNTEAFF
TGTGCCAGCAGCCCGTCCCTGAACACTGAAGCTTTCTTT
>NA|TRBV7-2|TRBJ1-5|NA|14
CASSFGQGHQPQHF
TGTGCCAGCAGCTTTGGTCAGGGTCATCAGCCCCAGCATTTT
>NA|TRBV27|TRBJ1-2|NA|12
CASGVGRSGYTF
TGTGCCAGCGGCGTGGGCAGATCCGGCTACACCTTC
>NA|TRBV5-4|TRBJ2-7|NA|12
CASSGDSYEQYF
TGTGCCAGCAGCGGTGACAGCTACGAGCAGTACTTC
>NA|TRBV30|TRBJ1-1|NA|11
CACRTKNEAFF
TGTGCCTGTAGGACTAAAAATGAAGCTTTCTTT
>NA|TRBV18|TRBJ1-5|NA|14
CASSPGGSGQPQHF
TGTGCCAGCTCACCAGGAGGGAGTGGTCAGCCCCAGCATTTT
>TRBD2|TRBV7-3|TRBJ2-3|once|14
CASSPTGGTDTQYF
TGTGCCAGCAGCCCCACCGGGGGGACAGATACGCAGTATTTT
>TRBD1|TRBV29-1|TRBJ2-1|NA|15
CSVGVNPGTGGSQFF
TGCAGCGTTGGCGTTAACCCCGGGACAGGGGGGTCCCAGTTCTTC
>NA|TRBV5-8|TRBJ2-2|NA|13
CASSLGSTGELFF
TGTGCCAGCAGCCTCGGGAGCACCGGGGAGCTGTTTTTT
>NA|TRBV4-1|TRBJ1-3|NA|15
CASSQGQGTGNTIYF
TGCGCCAGCAGCCAAGGGCAGGGGACTGGAAACACCATATATTTT
>TRBD1|TRBV10-3|TRBJ1-4|NA|15
CAISEDREVIEKLFF
TGTGCCATCAGTGAGGACAGGGAGGTGATTGAAAAACTGTTTTTT
>NA|TRBV9|TRBJ1-2|once|15
CASTLLGASNYGYTF
TGTGCCAGCACCTTGTTGGGGGCGTCTAACTATGGCTACACCTTC
>NA|TRBV29-1|TRBJ1-2|NA|11
CSAARAEGYTF
TGCAGCGCAGCCAGGGCTGAGGGCTACACCTTC
>NA|TRBV7-3|TRBJ2-7|NA|15
CASSLSGTSSYEQYF
TGTGCCAGCAGCTTATCTGGGACAAGCTCCTACGAGCAGTACTTC
>TRBD1|TRBV6-5|TRBJ1-2|NA|13
CASTMTGWDGYTF
TGTGCCAGCACCATGACAGGGTGGGATGGCTACACCTTC
>NA|TRBV5-3|TRBJ2-6|NA|20
CARSSRPPERDNSGANVLTF
TGTGCCAGAAGCTCCCGTCCCCCGGAGCGGGACAACTCTGGGGCCAACGTCCTGACTTTC
>TRBD1|TRBV18|TRBJ1-1|NA|17
CASSRGQGFLLNTEAFF
TGTGCCAGCTCACGGGGACAGGGATTCCTGCTGAACACTGAAGCTTTCTTT
>NA|TRBV4-3|TRBJ2-2|once|16
CASSQDRPENTGELFF
TGCGCCAGCAGCCAAGACAGGCCGGAGAACACCGGGGAGCTGTTTTTT
>NA|TRBV18|TRBJ2-7|NA|16
CASSPPSQGSPYEQYF
TGTGCCAGCTCACCACCGAGCCAGGGATCTCCCTACGAGCAGTACTTC